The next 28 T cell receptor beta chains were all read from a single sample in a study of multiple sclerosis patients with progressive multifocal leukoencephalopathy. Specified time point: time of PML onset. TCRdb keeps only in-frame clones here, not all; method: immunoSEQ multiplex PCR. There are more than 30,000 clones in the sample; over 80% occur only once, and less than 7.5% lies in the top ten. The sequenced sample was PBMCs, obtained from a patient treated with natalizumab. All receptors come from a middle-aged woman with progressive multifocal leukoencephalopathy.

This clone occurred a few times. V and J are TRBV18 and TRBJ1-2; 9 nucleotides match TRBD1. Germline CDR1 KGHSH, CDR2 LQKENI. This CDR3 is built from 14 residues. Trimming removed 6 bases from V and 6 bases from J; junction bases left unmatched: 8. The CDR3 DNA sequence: TGTGCCAGCTCCCGGACAGGGGAGGATAATGGCTACACCTTC. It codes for CASSRTGEDNGYTF.

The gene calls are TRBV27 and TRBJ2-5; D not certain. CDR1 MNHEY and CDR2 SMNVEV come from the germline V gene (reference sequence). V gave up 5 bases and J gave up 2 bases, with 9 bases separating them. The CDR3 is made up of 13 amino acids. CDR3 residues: CASSPRRQETQYF. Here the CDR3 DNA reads TGTGCCAGCAGTCCACGACGGCAAGAGACCCAGTACTTC.

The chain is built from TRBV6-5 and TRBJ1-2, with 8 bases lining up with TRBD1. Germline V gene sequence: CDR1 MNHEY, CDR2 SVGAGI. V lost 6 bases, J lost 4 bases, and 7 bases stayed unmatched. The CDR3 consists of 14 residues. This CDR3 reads CASSRTGGVYGYTF. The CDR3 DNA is TGTGCCAGCAGCAGAACAGGGGGTGTCTATGGCTACACCTTC.

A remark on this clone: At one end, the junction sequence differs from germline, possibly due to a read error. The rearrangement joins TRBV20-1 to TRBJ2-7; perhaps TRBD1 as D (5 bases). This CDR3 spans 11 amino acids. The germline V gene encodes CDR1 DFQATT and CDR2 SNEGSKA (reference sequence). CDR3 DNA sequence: TGCAGTGCCAAGACACCGGACAAACTGTTCTTC. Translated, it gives CSAKTPDKLFF.

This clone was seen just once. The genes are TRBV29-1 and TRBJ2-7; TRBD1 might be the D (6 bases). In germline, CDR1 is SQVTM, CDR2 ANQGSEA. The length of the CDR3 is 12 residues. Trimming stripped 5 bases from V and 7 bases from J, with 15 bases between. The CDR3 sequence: CSVLQQGWEQYF. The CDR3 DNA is TGCAGCGTTCTTCAACAGGGCTGGGAGCAGTACTTC.

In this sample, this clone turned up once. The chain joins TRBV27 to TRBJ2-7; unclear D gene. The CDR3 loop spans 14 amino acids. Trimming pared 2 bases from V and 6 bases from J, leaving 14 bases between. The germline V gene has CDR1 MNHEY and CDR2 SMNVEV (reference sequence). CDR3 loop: CASSLHTPPGEQYF. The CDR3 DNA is TGTGCCAGCAGTTTACACACCCCCCCGGGCGAGCAGTACTTC.

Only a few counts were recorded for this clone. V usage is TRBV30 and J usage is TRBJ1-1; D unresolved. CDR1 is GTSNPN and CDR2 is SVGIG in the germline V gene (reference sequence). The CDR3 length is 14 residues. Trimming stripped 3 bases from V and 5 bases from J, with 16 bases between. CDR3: CAWSSPVNRTEAFF. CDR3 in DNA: TGTGCCTGGAGCTCGCCGGTAAATCGGACTGAAGCTTTCTTT.

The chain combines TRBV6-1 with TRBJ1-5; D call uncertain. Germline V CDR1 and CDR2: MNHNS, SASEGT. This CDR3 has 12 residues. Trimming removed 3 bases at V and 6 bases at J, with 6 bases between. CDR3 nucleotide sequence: TGTGCCAGCAGTGACAGTGCTCAGCCCCAGCATTTT. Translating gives CASSDSAQPQHF.

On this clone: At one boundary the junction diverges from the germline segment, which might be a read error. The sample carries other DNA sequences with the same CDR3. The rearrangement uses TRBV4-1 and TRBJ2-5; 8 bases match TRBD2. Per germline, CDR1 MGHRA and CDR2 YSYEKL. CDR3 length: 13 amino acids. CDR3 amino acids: CASSRLSGETQYF. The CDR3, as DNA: TGCGCCAGCAGCCGACTTAGCGGGGAGACCCAATACTTC.

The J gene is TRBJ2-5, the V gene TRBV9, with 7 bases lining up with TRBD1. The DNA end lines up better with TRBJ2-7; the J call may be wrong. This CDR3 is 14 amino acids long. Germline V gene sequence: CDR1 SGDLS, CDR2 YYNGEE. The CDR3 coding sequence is TGTGCCAGCAGCCCCAGACAGGGTATCTACGAGCAGTACTTC. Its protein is CASSPRQGIYEQYF.

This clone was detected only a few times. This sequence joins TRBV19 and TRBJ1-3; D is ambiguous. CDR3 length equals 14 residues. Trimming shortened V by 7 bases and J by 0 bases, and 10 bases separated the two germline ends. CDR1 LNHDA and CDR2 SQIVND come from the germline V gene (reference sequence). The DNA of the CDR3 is TGTGCCAGTACGGAGGGCGGCTCTGGAAACACCATATATTTT. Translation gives CASTEGGSGNTIYF.

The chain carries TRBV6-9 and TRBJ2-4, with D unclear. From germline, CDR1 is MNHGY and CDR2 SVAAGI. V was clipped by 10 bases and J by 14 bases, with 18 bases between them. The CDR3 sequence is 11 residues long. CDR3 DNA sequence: TGTGCCACCTCCCCCCCGGCAGAAAAGTACTTC. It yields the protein CATSPPAEKYF.

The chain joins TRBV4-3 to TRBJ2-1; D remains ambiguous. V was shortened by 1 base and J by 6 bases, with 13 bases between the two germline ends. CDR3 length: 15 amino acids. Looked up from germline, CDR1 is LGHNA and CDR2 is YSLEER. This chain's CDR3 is CASSQARDARNEQFF. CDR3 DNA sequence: TGCGCCAGCAGCCAAGCTAGAGACGCTCGCAATGAGCAGTTCTTC.

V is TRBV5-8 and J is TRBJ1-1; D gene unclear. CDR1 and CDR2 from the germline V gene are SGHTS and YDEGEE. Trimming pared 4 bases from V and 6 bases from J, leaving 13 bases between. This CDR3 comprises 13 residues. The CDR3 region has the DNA TGTGCCAGCAGCCAGCCTTTGTTGGCTGAAGCTTTCTTT. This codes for CASSQPLLAEAFF.

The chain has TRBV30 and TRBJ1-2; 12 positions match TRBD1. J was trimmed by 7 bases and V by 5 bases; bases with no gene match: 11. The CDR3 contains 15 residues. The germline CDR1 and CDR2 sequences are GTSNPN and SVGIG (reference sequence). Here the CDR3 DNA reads TGTGCCTGGGCAACCGGGACAGGGGGCGCAGCTGGCTACACCTTC. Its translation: CAWATGTGGAAGYTF.

The CDR3 nucleotides read TGTGCCAGCAGCTTATGGTCGGCAGGTACCGCAGATACGCAGTATTTT. This sequence encodes CASSLWSAGTADTQYF. The V gene is TRBV7-8, the J gene TRBJ2-3; D is uncertain. CDR3 length: 16 residues. Germline CDR1 reads SGHVS; CDR2 reads FQNEAQ. V lost 2 bases to trimming and J lost 4 bases, with 16 bases between them.

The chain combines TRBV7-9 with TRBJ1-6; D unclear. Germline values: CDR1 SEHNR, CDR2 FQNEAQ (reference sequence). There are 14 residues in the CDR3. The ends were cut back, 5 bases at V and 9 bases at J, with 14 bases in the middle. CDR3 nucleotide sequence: TGTGCCAGCAGCCCCAGCCCCTGGGGTTCACCCCTCCACTTT. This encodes CASSPSPWGSPLHF.

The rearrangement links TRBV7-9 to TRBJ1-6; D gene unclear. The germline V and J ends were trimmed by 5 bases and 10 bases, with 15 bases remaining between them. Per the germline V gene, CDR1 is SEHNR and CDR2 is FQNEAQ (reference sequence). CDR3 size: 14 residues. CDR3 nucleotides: TGTGCCAGCAGCCCCGACGCGAAGCCCTCACCCCTCCACTTT. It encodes CASSPDAKPSPLHF.

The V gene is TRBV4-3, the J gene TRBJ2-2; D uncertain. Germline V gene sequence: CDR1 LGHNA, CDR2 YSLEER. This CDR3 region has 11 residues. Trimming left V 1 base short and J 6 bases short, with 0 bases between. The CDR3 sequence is CASSQAGELFF. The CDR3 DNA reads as TGCGCCAGCAGCCAAGCCGGGGAGCTGTTTTTT.

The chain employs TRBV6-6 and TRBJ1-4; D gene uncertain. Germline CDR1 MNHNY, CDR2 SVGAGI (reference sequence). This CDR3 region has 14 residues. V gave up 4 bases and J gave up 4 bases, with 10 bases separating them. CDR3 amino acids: CASSFRAFNEKLFF. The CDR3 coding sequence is TGTGCCAGCAGTTTCCGGGCCTTTAATGAAAAACTGTTTTTT.

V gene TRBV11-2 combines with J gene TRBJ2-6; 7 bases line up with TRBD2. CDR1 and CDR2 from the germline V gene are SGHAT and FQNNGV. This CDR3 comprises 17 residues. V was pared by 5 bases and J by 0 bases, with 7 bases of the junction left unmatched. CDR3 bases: TGTGCCAGCAGCCCAACTAGCGTCCGCTCTGGGGCCAACGTCCTGACTTTC. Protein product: CASSPTSVRSGANVLTF.

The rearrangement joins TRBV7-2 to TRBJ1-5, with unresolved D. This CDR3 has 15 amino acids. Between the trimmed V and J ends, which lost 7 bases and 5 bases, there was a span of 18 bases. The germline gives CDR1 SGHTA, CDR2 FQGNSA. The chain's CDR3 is CASTSLLPDDQPQHF. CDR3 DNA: TGTGCCAGCACCAGCTTATTACCGGACGATCAGCCCCAGCATTTT.

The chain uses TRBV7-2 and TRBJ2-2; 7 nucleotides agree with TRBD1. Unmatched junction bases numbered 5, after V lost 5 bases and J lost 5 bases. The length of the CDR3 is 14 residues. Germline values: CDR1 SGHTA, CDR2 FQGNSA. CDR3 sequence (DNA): TGTGCCAGCAGCGTCCGACAGGGAACCGGGGAGCTGTTTTTT. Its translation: CASSVRQGTGELFF.

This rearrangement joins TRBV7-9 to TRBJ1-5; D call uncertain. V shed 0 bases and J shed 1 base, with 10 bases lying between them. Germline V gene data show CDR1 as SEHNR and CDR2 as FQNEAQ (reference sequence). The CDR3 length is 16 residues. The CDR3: CASSLAGEGSNQPQHF. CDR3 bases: TGTGCCAGCAGCTTAGCCGGGGAGGGAAGCAATCAGCCCCAGCATTTT.

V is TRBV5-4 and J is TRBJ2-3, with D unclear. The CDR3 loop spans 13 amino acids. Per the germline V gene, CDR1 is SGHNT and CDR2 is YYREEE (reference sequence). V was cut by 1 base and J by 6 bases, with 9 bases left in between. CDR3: CASSLSGSDTQYF. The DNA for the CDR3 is TGTGCCAGCAGCTTGAGTGGGTCGGATACGCAGTATTTT.

CDR3 in amino acids: CASSLQSSYNEQFF. The DNA of the CDR3 is TGCGCCAGCAGCTTACAGAGCTCCTACAATGAGCAGTTCTTC. The gene calls are TRBV5-1 and TRBJ2-1; unclear D gene. The V gene lost 2 bases and the J gene lost 0 bases, with 6 bases spanning the gap. The CDR3 sequence is 14 residues long. Germline V gives CDR1 SGHRS, CDR2 YFSETQ.

The CDR3 DNA is TGTGCCACCAGACCGAGGCAGGGAACTAATGAAAAACTGTTTTTT. This translates into CATRPRQGTNEKLFF. The V gene is TRBV15, the J gene TRBJ1-4; the D gene is possibly TRBD1 (5 bases). The CDR3 covers 15 residues. Germline CDR1 reads LNHNV; CDR2 reads YYDKDF (reference sequence). V was cut by 6 bases and J by 1 base, with 12 bases left in between.

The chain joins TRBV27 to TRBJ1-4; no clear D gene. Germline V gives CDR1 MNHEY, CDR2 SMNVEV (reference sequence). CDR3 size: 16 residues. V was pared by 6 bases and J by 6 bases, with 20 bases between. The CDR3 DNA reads TGTGCCAGCAGGGCGAACGGGGTCCGGGGTTATGAAAAACTGTTTTTT. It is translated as CASRANGVRGYEKLFF.